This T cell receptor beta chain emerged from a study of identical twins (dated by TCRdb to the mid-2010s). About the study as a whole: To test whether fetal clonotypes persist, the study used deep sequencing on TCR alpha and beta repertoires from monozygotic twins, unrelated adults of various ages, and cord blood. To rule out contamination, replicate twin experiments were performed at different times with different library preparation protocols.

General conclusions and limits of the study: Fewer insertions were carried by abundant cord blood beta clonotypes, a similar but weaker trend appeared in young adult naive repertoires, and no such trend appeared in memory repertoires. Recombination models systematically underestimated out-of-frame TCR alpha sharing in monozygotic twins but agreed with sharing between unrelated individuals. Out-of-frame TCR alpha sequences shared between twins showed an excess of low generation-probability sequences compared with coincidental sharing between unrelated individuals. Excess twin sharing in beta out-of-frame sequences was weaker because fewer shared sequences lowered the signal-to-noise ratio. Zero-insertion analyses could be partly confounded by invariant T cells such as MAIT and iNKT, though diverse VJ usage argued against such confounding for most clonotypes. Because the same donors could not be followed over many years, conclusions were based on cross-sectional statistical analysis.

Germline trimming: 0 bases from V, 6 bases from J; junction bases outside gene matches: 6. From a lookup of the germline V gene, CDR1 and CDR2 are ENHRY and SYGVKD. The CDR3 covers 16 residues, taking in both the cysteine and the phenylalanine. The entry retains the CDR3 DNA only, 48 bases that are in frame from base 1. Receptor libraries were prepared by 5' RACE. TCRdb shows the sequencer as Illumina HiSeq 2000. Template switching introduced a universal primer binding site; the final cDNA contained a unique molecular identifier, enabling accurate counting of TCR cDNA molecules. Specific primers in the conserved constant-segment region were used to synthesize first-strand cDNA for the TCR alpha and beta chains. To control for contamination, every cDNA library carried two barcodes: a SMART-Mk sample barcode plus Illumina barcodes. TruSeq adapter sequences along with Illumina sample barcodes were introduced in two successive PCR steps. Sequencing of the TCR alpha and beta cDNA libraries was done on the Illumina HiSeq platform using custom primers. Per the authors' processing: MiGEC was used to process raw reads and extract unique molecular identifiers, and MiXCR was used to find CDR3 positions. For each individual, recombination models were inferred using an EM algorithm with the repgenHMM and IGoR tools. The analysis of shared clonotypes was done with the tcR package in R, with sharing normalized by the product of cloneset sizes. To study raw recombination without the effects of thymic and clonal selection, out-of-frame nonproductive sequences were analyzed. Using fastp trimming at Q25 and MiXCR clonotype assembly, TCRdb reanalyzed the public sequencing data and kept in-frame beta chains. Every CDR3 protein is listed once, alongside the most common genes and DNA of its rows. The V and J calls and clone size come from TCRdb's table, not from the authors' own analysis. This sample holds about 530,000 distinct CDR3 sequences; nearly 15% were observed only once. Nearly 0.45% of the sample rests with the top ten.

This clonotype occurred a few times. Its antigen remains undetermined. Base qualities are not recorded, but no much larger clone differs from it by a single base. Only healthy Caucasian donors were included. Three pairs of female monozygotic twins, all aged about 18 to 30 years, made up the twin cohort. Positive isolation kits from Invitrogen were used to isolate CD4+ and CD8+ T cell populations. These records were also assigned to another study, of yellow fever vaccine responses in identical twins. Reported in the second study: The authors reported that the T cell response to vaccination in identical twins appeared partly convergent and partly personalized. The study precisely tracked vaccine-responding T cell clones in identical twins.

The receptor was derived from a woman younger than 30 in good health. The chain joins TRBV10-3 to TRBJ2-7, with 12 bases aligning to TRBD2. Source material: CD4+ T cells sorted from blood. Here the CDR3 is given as CAISESSLAGGSEQYF. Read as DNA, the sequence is TGTGCCATCAGTGAGTCGAGCCTAGCGGGAGGGAGCGAGCAGTACTTC.